This TCR beta chain was sequenced during a study of blood T cell repertoires in COVID-19. The overall study: Italy, Spain and the United States were the sources of the convalescent and acute COVID-19 samples. PBMCs, B-cell-depleted T cells, or T cells were the source of the cDNA or gDNA that made up the material.

Original analysis: By means of reference gene primer amplification, nucleated cell counts were estimated. The protocol was immunoSEQ multiplex PCR, while the TCRdb copy is restricted to in-frame clones and leaves out a portion. V and J calls and clone size come straight from that table; D and trimming were deduced from the DNA. The profile shows 180,000 or so clones, around 89% of them singletons. Germline CDR1 MDHEN, CDR2 SYDVKM. V lost 5 bases to trimming and J lost 3 bases; unmatched junction nucleotides: 14. The CDR3 has 17 residues. The sequencing input was peripheral blood. The source is a man aged 50 to 60 with acute or convalescent COVID-19. The V gene is TRBV28, the J gene TRBJ1-2; TRBD1 matches 8 bases. The CDR3 protein is CASSHRTGTRDYYGYTF. CDR3 sequence (DNA): TGTGCCAGCAGTCACCGGACAGGGACAAGGGACTACTATGGCTACACCTTC.